The rows below give T cell receptor beta chains drawn from one sample of a study of T cells in Graves' hyperthyroidism and ophthalmopathy. One entry per CDR3 protein results from TCRdb running MiXCR on the multiplex PCR reads. The sample shows more than 500,000 distinct CDR3 sequences, 40% to 50% of them seen only once. The sample was peripheral blood or thyroid tissue (not recorded which). All receptors derive from an adult woman with Graves' disease, either hyperthyroidism or ophthalmopathy (not recorded which). Both conserved end residues are part of each CDR3. The D gene is left open where the match is weak. Some rows mark clone size as missing; the rest say once, few, many or name a class of expanded clone.

once	14	TRBV7-9	.	TRBJ2-7	CASSPPDNSYEQYF	TGTGCCAGCAGCCCCCCAGACAACTCCTACGAGCAGTACTTC
.	13	TRBV29-1	.	TRBJ1-2	CSVAEGSGIGYTF	TGCAGCGTTGCGGAGGGATCAGGGATTGGCTACACCTTC
many	17	TRBV13	TRBD1	TRBJ2-5	CASSFYRGLGARETQYF	TGTGCCAGCAGCTTCTACAGGGGGCTTGGGGCGCGAGAGACCCAGTACTTC
.	16	TRBV9	TRBD2	TRBJ2-5	CASSVALGAGEETQYF	TGTGCCAGCAGCGTAGCTCTCGGAGCGGGAGAAGAGACCCAGTACTTC
.	14	TRBV20-1	.	TRBJ1-5	CSARGGDSNQPQHF	TGCAGTGCTAGGGGGGGAGATAGCAATCAGCCCCAGCATTTT
.	12	TRBV5-5	TRBD1	TRBJ1-2	CASTQGAYGYTF	TGTGCCAGCACCCAGGGGGCATATGGCTACACCTTC
.	15	TRBV7-2	.	TRBJ2-5	CASSTQGGTGETQYF	TGTGCCAGCAGCACCCAGGGAGGGACAGGCGAGACCCAGTACTTC
few	13	TRBV15	.	TRBJ1-6	CATDETGDSPLHF	TGTGCCACGGATGAGACGGGGGATTCACCCCTCCACTTT
many	13	TRBV14	.	TRBJ2-7	CASSQDWGERQYF	TGTGCCAGCAGCCAAGATTGGGGGGAGCGGCAGTACTTC
few	17	TRBV15	TRBD2	TRBJ2-1	CATSSGLAGASYNEQFF	TGTGCCACCAGCTCGGGACTAGCGGGAGCGTCCTACAATGAGCAGTTCTTC
.	13	TRBV29-1	.	TRBJ1-2	CSVASSLGTGYTF	TGCAGCGTTGCCAGCAGTTTAGGGACAGGCTACACCTTC
.	14	TRBV27	.	TRBJ2-5	CASSHPGRGETQYF	TGTGCCAGCAGTCACCCGGGGAGAGGCGAGACCCAGTACTTC
few	13	TRBV2	.	TRBJ2-7	CASTLDTSYEQYF	TGTGCCAGCACTCTGGACACTTCCTACGAGCAGTACTTC
.	18	TRBV12-3/TRBV12-4	TRBD1	TRBJ1-4	CASSWPGQGAQGGEKLFF	TGTGCCAGCAGTTGGCCGGGACAGGGGGCGCAGGGGGGTGAAAAACTGTTTTTT
.	14	TRBV28	.	TRBJ1-2	CASSSSGTHYGYTF	TGTGCCAGCAGTTCCTCCGGGACCCACTATGGCTACACCTTC
.	16	TRBV7-2	.	TRBJ2-7	CASSALTPGQGGEQYF	TGTGCCAGCAGCGCCCTCACCCCGGGGCAGGGAGGCGAGCAGTACTTC
.	17	TRBV20-1	TRBD2	TRBJ2-7	CSASPQLAGVWRDEQYF	TGCAGTGCTAGTCCCCAACTAGCGGGAGTGTGGAGAGACGAGCAGTACTTC
.	13	TRBV7-8	.	TRBJ1-6	CASIQGIYSPLHF	TGTGCCAGCATTCAGGGGATCTATTCACCCCTCCACTTT
few	16	TRBV7-9	.	TRBJ1-1	CASSERQEQMNTEAFF	TGTGCCAGCAGCGAGAGACAGGAGCAAATGAACACTGAAGCTTTCTTT
.	15	TRBV9	.	TRBJ2-5	CASSVVGVLGETQYF	TGTGCCAGCAGCGTAGTTGGGGTGTTGGGAGAGACCCAGTACTTC
many	13	TRBV11-2	TRBD1	TRBJ2-7	CASSEDRGYEQYF	TGTGCTAGCTCAGAAGACAGGGGCTACGAGCAGTACTTC
.	15	TRBV19	TRBD2	TRBJ2-3	CASSRTSGFTDTQYF	TGTGCCAGTTCCCGGACTAGCGGTTTCACAGATACGCAGTATTTT
.	12	TRBV20-1	.	TRBJ2-5	CSARQEGETQYF	TGCAGTGCTAGGCAGGAGGGAGAGACCCAGTACTTC